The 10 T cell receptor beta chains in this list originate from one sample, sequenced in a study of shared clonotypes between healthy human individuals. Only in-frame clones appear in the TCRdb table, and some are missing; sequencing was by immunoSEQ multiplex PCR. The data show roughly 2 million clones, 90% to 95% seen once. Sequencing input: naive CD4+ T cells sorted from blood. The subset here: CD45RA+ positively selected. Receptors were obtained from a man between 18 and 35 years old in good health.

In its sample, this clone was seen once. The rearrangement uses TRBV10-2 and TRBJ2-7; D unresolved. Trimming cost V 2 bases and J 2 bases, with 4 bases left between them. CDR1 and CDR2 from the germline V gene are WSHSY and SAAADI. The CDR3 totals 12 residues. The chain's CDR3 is CASSEGTYEQYF. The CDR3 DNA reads TGCGCCAGCAGTGAGGGGACCTACGAGCAGTACTTC.

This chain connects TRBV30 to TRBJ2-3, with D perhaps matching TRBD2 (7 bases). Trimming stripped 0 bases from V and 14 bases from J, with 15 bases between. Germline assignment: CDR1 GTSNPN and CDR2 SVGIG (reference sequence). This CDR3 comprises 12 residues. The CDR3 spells CAWSVLGGGSYF. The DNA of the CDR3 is TGTGCCTGGAGTGTACTTGGGGGGGGCTCGTATTTT.

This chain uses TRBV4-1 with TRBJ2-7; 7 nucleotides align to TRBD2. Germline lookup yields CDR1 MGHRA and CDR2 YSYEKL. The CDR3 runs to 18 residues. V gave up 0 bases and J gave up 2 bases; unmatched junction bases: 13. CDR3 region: CASSQEKGSGLTAYEQYF. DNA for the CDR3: TGCGCCAGCAGCCAAGAAAAGGGTAGCGGGCTTACAGCCTACGAGCAGTACTTC.

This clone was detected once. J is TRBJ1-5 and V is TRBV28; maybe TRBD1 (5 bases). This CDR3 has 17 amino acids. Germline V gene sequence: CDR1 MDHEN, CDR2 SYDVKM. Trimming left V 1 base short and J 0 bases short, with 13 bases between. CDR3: CASSLSRGGGSNQPQHF. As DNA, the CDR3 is TGTGCCAGCAGTTTATCCCGGGGTGGGGGTAGCAATCAGCCCCAGCATTTT.

CDR3 region: CASSELRSAGNEQFF. Here the CDR3 DNA reads TGCGCCAGCAGTGAATTGAGGTCCGCTGGGAATGAGCAGTTCTTC. The chain couples TRBV10-2 to TRBJ2-1, with no clear D. The CDR3 is 15 amino acids. The V gene's germline CDR1 is WSHSY and CDR2 SAAADI. V lost 3 bases, J lost 7 bases, and 16 bases lay in between.

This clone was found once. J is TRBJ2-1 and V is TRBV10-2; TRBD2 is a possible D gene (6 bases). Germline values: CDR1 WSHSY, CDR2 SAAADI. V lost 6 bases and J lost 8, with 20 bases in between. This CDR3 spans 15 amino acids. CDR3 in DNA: TGCGCCAGCAGGGAGGGGAAATTGGTTGTCGATGAGCAGTTCTTC. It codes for CASREGKLVVDEQFF.

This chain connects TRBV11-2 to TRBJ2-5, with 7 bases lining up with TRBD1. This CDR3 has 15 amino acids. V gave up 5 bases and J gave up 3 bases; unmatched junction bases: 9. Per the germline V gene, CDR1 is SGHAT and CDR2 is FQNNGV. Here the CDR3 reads CASSLQGFDEETQYF. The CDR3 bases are TGTGCCAGCAGCCTACAGGGGTTCGATGAAGAGACCCAGTACTTC.

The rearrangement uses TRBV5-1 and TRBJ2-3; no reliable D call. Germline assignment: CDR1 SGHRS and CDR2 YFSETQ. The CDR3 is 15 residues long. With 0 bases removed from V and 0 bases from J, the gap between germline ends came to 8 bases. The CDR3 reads CASSLALLSTDTQYF. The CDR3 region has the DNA TGCGCCAGCAGCTTGGCCCTCCTAAGCACAGATACGCAGTATTTT.

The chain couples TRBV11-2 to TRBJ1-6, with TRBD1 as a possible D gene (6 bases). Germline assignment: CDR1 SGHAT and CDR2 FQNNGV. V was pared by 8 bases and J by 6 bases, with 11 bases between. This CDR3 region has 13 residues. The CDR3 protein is CASHGQPNSPLHF. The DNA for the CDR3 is TGTGCCAGCCATGGACAGCCTAATTCACCCCTCCACTTT.

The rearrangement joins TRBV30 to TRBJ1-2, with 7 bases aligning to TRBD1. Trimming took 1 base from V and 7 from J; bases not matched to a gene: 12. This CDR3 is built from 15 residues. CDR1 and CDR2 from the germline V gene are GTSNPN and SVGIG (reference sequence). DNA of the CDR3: TGTGCCTGGAGTGACCCGGGACAGACTTCGGTTGGCTACACCTTC. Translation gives CAWSDPGQTSVGYTF.